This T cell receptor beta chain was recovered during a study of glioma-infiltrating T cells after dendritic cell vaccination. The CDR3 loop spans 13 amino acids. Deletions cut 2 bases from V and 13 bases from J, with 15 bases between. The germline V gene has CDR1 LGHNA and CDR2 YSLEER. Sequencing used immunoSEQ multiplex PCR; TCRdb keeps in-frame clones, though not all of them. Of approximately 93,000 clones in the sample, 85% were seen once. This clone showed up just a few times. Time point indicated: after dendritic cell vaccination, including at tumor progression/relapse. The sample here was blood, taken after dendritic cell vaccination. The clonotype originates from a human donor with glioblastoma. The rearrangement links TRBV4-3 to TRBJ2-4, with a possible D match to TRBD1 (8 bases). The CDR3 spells CASSQRTGREQYF. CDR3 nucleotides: TGCGCCAGCAGCCAAAGGACAGGGAGGGAGCAGTACTTC.